Sequencing of this T cell receptor (beta chain) was carried out in a study of response to subunit inactivated influenza vaccine. Findings and caveats of the study: Authors suggested each seasonal influenza vaccination recruits few new T cells.

Each CDR3 protein is one row after TCRdb ran MiXCR on the RT-PCR reads. The sample lists some 300,000 distinct CDR3 sequences, approximately 23% occurring once. After removal of 4 bases from V and 4 bases from J, the junction contained 5 bases not matched to a gene. The germline CDR1 and CDR2 sequences are SGHRS and YFSETQ. The length of the CDR3 is 14 residues. With respect to this clonotype: The antigen remains unidentified.

The specimen was PBMCs from blood, collected less than 22 months after vaccination. The TCR was taken from a man between 50 and 75 years old who received an inactivated influenza vaccine. The V gene is TRBV5-1, the J gene TRBJ2-5; 9 nucleotides align to TRBD1. CDR3 in amino acids: CASSGTGRLETQYF. CDR3 in DNA: TGCGCCAGCAGCGGGACAGGGAGGTTAGAGACCCAGTACTTC.